The clone carrying this T cell receptor (beta chain) was seen a handful of times. What it binds is not known. Per the germline V gene, CDR1 is MNHEY and CDR2 is SVGEGT. CDR3 length: 15 amino acids. The germline V and J ends were trimmed by 5 bases and 1 base, with 14 bases remaining between them. One entry per CDR3 protein results from TCRdb running MiXCR on the RACE reads. The data show 95,000 to 150,000 distinct CDR3 sequences, with roughly 13% seen just once and roughly 0.92% held by the top ten. This specimen comes from a study of human T cells and chemical hapten exposure. The overall study: Variation in per-sample TCR yields came mainly from small pooled library volume differences.

Time point described: patch test 1, 2 weeks after DPC sensitization. Treatment reported: therapeutic diphenylcyclopropenone sensitization with weekly scalp DPC. Study-wide results and caveats: Expanded TCRs made up significantly more big CDR3 similarity clusters than controls did.

The specimen comprised whole blood, sampled in connection with sensitization to the hapten diphenylcyclopropenone (DPC). This chain connects TRBV6-2 or TRBV6-3 to TRBJ1-1; D is undetermined. The TCR originated in a man in his late teens or twenties with alopecia areata. Some clones in this sample may be carry-over from other donors' samples. CDR3 nucleotide sequence: TGTGCCAGCAGTGGAATTTGGAGGGAGAACACTGAAGCTTTCTTT. Encoded protein: CASSGIWRENTEAFF.